This T cell receptor beta chain is drawn from a study of Ad26.COV2.S vaccination and SARS-CoV-2 variants. Sequenced by immunoSEQ multiplex PCR; TCRdb stores in-frame clones only, minus some. The data show hundreds of thousands of clones, around nine tenths seen once. Germline CDR1 and CDR2: SGHNT and YYREEE (reference sequence). V lost 7 bases and J lost 5; bases outside the gene matches: 12. The CDR3 is 14 residues long. Treatment in this sample: approximately 18 received Ad26.COV2.S at low or high dose, single or two shots; 5 received placebo; per-sample allocation not given. The samples date from day 63 after the first vaccine or placebo injection.

The starting material was peripheral blood, obtained in a trial of Ad26.COV2.S vaccine versus placebo. This chain uses TRBV5-4 with TRBJ2-7; 7 nucleotides match TRBD2. The TCR sequence derives from a person aged 18-60 years who received the Ad26.COV2.S COVID-19 vaccine or a placebo. CDR3 region: CASRGETSSNEQYF. CDR3 sequence (DNA): TGTGCCAGCCGCGGCGAGACTAGCAGCAACGAGCAGTACTTC.